The 5 T cell receptor beta chains presented below share a single source sample, sequenced in a study of T cell repertoires in cytomegalovirus infection. TCRdb reprocessed the reads with MiXCR, giving one entry per CDR3 protein. Of under 850,000 distinct CDR3 sequences in the sample, roughly 35% were seen once. Sequenced input: PBMCs. The source of these receptors is a human donor in good health (CMV status not recorded). Some clones in this sample may be carry-over from other donors' samples.

In regard to this clonotype: Relative to the germline gene, one junction end is altered; a read error may explain this. The chain has TRBV7-2 and TRBJ2-1; 11 nucleotides align to TRBD2. The CDR3 is 16 residues long. The germline CDR1 and CDR2 sequences are SGHTA and FQGNSA. In DNA, the CDR3 is TGTGCCAGCAGCGCCCATCCTAGCGGGAGGTTAAATGAGCAGTTGTTC. It translates to CASSAHPSGRLNEQLF.

This sequence joins TRBV12-3 or TRBV12-4 and TRBJ2-1; D may be TRBD1 or TRBD2 (5 bases each). The CDR3 totals 13 residues. Trimming removed 5 bases from V and 9 bases from J, with 14 bases in between. This CDR3 reads CASSPLRGGEQFF. The CDR3 nucleotides are TGTGCCAGCAGTCCCCTTCGTGGGGGTGAGCAGTTCTTC.

This sequence joins TRBV7-2 and TRBJ1-5, with a tentative D call TRBD1 (6 bases). Trimming pared 1 base from V and 4 bases from J, leaving 11 bases between. Germline CDR1 reads SGHTA; CDR2 reads FQGNSA. The CDR3 is 15 residues long. The CDR3 spells CASSLEYGQNQPQHF. In DNA form, the CDR3 reads TGTGCCAGCAGCTTAGAATATGGACAGAATCAGCCCCAGCATTTT.

This clonotype has only a few counts. V usage is TRBV19 and J usage is TRBJ1-1, with D uncertain. This CDR3 comprises 12 residues. V shed 4 bases and J shed 5 bases, with 8 bases lying between them. The germline CDR1 and CDR2 sequences are LNHDA and SQIVND (reference sequence). CDR3 in amino acids: CASSNKVTEAFF. CDR3 coding DNA: TGTGCCAGTAGTAATAAGGTAACTGAAGCTTTCTTT.

This clonotype was seen more than once but under ten times. The chain employs TRBV9 and TRBJ2-1, with TRBD2 as a possible D gene (5 bases). The germline V gene has CDR1 SGDLS and CDR2 YYNGEE. V dropped 4 bases and J dropped 9 bases, with 20 bases sitting between them. The CDR3 spans 15 residues. CDR3 in DNA: TGTGCCAGCAGCCCGGACTTGAGTAGGCCCTCTGAGCAGTTCTTC. It translates to CASSPDLSRPSEQFF. The full variable domain, in which reference TRBV9 and TRBJ2-1 provide the parts outside the CDR3, is DSGVTQTPKHLITATGQRVTLRCSPRSGDLSVYWYQQSLDQGLQFLIQYYNGEERAKGNILERFSAQQFPDLHSELNLSSLELGDSALYFCASSPDLSRPSEQFFGPGTRLTVL.